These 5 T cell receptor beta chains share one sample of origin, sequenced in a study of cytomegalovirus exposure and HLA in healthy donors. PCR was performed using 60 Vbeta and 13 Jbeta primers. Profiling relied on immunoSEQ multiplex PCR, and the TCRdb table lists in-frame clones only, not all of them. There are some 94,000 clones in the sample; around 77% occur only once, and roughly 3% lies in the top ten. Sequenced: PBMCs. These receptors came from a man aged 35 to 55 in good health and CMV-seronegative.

The CDR3 region is CASSYSTGEQETQYF. The DNA for the CDR3 is TGTGCCAGCAGTTACTCAACAGGGGAACAAGAGACCCAGTACTTC. The rearrangement links TRBV6-7 to TRBJ2-5, with 7 bases aligning to TRBD1. TRBV6-7 is an ORF, and what it does is uncertain. V lost 0 bases and J lost 2; bases outside the gene matches: 3. This CDR3 region has 15 residues.

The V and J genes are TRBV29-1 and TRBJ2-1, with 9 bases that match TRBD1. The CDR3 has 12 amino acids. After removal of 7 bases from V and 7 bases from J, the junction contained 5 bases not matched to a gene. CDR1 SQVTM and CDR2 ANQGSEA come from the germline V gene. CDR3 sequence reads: CSARTGVNEQFF. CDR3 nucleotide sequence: TGCAGCGCCCGGACAGGGGTGAATGAGCAGTTCTTC.

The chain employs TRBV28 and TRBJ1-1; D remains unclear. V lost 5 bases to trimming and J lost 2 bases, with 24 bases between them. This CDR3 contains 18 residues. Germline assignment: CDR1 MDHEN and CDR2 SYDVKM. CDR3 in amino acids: CASSPRPRGRGLNTEAFF. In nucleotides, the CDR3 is TGTGCCAGCAGTCCTCGACCACGGGGTAGAGGTCTTAACACTGAAGCTTTCTTT.

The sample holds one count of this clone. CDR3 sequence (DNA): TGTGCCAGCAGCCCCAAAGTTAGGGGCACTGAAGCTTTCTTT. Amino acid sequence: CASSPKVRGTEAFF. The chain has TRBV14 and TRBJ1-1; perhaps TRBD1 as D (5 bases). CDR1 is SGHDN, CDR2 FVKESK, per germline. The CDR3 is 14 amino acids. The V end was cut by 4 bases, the J end by 4 bases, with 13 bases between.

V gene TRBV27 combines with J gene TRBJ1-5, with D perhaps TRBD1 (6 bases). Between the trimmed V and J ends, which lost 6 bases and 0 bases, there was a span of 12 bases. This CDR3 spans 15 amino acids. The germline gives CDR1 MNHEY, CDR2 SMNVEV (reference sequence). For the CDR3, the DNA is TGTGCCAGCAGGGACACAGGGTATAGCAATCAGCCCCAGCATTTT. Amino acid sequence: CASRDTGYSNQPQHF.